This T cell receptor beta chain was sequenced in a study of T cells after yellow fever vaccination. Study-level results: FACS-sorted repertoires could harbor abundant contaminating bulk-population clonotypes. Few clonotypes appeared in both CD4 and CD8 compartments. Primary-vaccination clones mostly resurfaced post-booster (96% CD4, more than 80% CD8).

The CDR3 extends over 11 amino acids. Germline V gene lookup returns CDR1 SQVTM and CDR2 ANQGSEA. The ends were cut back, 5 bases at V and 1 base at J, with 4 bases in the middle. It was through 5'RACE template switching that TCR cDNA was made, with a universal primer site and UMIs added. TCRdb re-called the 5' RACE reads through MiXCR, storing one row per CDR3 protein. Among about 320,000 distinct CDR3 sequences listed, around 10% were seen once. As regards this clonotype: No antigen is known for it.

This clonotype was sampled from a man aged 18 to 29 who received the YFV17D yellow fever vaccine. V is TRBV29-1 and J is TRBJ2-3; D gene ambiguous. This sample comprised CD4+ T cells sorted from PBMCs, obtained 45 days after the yellow fever booster vaccination. CDR3 residues: CSVLGTDTQYF. In DNA form, the CDR3 reads TGCAGCGTTCTAGGCACAGATACGCAGTATTTT.